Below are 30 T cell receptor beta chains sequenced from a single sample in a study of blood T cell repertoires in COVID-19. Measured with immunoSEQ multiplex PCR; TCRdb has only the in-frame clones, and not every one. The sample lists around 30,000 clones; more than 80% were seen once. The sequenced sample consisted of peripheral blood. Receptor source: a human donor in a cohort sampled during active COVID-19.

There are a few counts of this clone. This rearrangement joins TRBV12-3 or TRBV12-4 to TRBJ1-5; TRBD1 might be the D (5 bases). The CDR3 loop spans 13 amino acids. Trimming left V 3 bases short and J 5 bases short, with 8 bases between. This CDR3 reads CASSFTGDQPQHF. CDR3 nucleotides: TGTGCCAGCAGTTTCACGGGGGATCAGCCCCAGCATTTT.

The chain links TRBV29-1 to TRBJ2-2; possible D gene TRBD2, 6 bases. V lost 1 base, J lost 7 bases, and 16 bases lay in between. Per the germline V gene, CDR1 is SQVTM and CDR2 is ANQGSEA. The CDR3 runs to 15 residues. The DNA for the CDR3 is TGCAGCGTTGAAGGCAGGGTTCAGGGAGGCGGGGAGCTGTTTTTT. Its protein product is CSVEGRVQGGGELFF.

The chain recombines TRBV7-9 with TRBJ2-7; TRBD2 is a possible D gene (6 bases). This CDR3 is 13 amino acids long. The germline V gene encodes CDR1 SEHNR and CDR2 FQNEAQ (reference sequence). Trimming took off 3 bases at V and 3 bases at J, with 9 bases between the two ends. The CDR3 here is CASSFGGIYEQYF. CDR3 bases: TGTGCCAGCAGCTTTGGGGGGATCTACGAGCAGTACTTC.

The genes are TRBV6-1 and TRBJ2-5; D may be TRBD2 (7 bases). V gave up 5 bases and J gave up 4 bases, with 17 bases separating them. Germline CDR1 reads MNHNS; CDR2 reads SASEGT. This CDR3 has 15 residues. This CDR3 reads CASSSLGGPGETQYF. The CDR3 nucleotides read TGTGCCAGCAGTTCACTGGGGGGGCCGGGAGAGACCCAGTACTTC.

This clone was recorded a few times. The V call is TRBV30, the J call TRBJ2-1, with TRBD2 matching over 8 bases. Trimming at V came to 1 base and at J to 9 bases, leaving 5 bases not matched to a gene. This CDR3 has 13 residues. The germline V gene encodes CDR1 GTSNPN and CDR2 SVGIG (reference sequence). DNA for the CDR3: TGTGCCTGGAGTGGGGGACTAGACTTTGAGCAGTTCTTC. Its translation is CAWSGGLDFEQFF.

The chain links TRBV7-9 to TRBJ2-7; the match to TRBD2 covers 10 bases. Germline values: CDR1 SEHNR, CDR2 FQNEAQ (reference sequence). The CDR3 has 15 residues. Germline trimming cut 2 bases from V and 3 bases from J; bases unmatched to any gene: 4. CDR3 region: CASSLSSGRIYEQYF. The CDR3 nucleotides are TGTGCCAGCAGCTTATCTAGCGGGAGAATCTACGAGCAGTACTTC.

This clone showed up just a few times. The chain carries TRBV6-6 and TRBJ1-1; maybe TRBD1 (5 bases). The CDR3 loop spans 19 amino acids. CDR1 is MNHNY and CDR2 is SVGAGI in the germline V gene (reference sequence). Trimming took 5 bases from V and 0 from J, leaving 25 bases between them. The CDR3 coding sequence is TGTGCCAGCAGTCCCCCCTTCGGGCAGGGAGGCGATATGAACACTGAAGCTTTCTTT. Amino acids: CASSPPFGQGGDMNTEAFF.

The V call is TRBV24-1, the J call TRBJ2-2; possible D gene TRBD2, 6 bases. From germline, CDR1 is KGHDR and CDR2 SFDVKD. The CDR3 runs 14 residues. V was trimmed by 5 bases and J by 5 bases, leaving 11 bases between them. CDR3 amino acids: CATSGSGDTGELFF. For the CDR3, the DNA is TGTGCCACCAGTGGTTCGGGGGATACCGGGGAGCTGTTTTTT.

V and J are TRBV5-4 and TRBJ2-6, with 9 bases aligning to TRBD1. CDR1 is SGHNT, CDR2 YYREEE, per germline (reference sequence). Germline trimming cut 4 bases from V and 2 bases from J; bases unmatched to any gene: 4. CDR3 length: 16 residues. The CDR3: CASSKGQGTGANVLTF. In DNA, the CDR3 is TGTGCCAGCAGCAAGGGACAGGGAACTGGGGCCAACGTCCTGACTTTC.

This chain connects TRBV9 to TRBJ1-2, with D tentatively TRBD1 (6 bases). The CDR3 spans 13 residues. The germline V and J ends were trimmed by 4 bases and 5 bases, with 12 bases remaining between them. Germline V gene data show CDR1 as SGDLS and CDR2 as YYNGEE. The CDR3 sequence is CASSRTDAYGYTF. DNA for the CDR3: TGTGCCAGCAGCCGGACAGACGCTTATGGCTACACCTTC.

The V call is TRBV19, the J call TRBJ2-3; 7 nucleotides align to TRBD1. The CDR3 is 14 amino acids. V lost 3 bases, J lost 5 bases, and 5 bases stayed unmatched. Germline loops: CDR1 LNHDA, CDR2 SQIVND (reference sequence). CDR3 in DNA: TGTGCCAGTAGTATCCACAGGGGCGGAGATACGCAGTATTTT. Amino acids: CASSIHRGGDTQYF.

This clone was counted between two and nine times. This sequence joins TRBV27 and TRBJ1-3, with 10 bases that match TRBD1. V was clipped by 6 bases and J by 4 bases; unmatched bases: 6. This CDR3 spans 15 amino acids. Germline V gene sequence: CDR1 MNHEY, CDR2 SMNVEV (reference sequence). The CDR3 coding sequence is TGTGCCAGCAGCCAAGACAGGGGGCTAGGAAACACCATATATTTT. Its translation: CASSQDRGLGNTIYF.

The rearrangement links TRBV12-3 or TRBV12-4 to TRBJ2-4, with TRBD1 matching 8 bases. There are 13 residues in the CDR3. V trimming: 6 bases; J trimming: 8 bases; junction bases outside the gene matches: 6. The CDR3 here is CASRHDRGHIQYF. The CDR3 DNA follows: TGTGCCAGCAGGCACGACAGGGGTCACATTCAGTACTTC.

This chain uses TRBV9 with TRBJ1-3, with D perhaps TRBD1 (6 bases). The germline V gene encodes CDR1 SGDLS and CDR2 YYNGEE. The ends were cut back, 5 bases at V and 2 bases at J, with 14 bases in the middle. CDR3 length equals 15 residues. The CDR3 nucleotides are TGTGCCAGCAGTCAACAGGGATCTGCTGGAAACACCATATATTTT. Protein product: CASSQQGSAGNTIYF.

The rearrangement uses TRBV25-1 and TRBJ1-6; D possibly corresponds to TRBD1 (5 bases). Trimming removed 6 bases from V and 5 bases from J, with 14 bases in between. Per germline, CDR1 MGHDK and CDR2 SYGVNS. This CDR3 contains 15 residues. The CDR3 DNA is TGTGCCAGCAGCCACCCCTCGGACAATAATTCACCCCTCCACTTT. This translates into CASSHPSDNNSPLHF.

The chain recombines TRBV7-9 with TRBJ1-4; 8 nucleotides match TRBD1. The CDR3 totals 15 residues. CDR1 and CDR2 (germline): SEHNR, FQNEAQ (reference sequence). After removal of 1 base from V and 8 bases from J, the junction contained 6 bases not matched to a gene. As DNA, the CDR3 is TGTGCCAGCAGCTTAGGCCAGGGGGCGCGGGAAAAACTGTTTTTT. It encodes CASSLGQGAREKLFF.

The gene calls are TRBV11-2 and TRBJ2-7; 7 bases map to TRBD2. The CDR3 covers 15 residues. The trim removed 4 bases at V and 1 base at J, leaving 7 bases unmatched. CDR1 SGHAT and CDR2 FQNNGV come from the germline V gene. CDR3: CASSSAGRISYEQYF. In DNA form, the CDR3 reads TGTGCCAGCAGCTCAGCGGGGCGTATTTCCTACGAGCAGTACTTC.

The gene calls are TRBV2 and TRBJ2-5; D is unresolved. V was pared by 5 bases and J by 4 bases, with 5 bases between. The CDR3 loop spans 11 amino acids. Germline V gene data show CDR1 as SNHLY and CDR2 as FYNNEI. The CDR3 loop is CASSPRETQYF. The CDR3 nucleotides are TGTGCCAGCAGTCCCAGAGAGACCCAGTACTTC.

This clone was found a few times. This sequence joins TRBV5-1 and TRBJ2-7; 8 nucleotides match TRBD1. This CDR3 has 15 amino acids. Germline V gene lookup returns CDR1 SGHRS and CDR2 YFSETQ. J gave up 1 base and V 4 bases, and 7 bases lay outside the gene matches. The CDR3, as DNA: TGCGCCAGCAGCCCTGGGCAGGGGGCTTCCTACGAGCAGTACTTC. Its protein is CASSPGQGASYEQYF.

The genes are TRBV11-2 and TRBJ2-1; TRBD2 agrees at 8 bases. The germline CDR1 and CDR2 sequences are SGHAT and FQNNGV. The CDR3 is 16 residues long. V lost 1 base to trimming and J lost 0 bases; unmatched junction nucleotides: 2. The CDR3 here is CASSLAGRASYNEQFF. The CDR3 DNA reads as TGTGCCAGCAGCTTAGCCGGGAGGGCCTCCTACAATGAGCAGTTCTTC.

The CDR3 sequence: CASSQVLVLAGSTTADEQYF. The CDR3 DNA follows: TGCGCCAGCAGCCAAGTGCTGGTCTTAGCGGGGTCAACTACTGCTGACGAGCAGTACTTC. This chain joins TRBV4-1 and TRBJ2-7, with 8 bases fitting TRBD2. The CDR3 covers 20 residues. Germline lookup yields CDR1 MGHRA and CDR2 YSYEKL. J gave up 5 bases and V 1 base, and 22 bases lay outside the gene matches.

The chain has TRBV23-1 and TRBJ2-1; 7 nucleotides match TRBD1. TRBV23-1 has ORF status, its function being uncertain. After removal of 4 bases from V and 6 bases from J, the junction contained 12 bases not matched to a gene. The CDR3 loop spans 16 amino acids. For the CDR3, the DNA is TGCGCCAGCAGTCCACTCCGGGACAGAGGGGGCAATGAGCAGTTCTTC. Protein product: CASSPLRDRGGNEQFF.

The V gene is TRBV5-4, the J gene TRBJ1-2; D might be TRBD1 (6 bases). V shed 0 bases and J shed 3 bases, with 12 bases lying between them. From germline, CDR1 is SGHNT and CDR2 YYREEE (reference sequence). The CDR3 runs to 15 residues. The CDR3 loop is CASSLAGGADYGYTF. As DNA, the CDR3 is TGTGCCAGCAGCTTGGCCGGGGGGGCGGACTATGGCTACACCTTC.

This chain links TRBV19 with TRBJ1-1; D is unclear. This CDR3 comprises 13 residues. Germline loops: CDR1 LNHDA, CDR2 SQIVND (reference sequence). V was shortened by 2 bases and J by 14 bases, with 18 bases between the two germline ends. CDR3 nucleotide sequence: TGTGCCAGTAGTATAATAGTAGACCGGCGGTTGTTCTTT. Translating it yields CASSIIVDRRLFF. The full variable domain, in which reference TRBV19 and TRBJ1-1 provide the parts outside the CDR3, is DGGITQSPKYLFRKEGQNVTLSCEQNLNHDAMYWYRQDPGQGLRLIYYSQIVNDFQKGDIAEGYSVSREKKESFPLTVTSAQKNPTAFYLCASSIIVDRRLFFGQGTRLTVV.

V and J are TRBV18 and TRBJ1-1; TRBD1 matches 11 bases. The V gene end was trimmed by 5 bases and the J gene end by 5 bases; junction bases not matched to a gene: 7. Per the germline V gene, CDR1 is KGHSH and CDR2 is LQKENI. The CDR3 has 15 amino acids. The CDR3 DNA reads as TGTGCCAGCTCATCTCCGGGACAGGGGGGGACTGAAGCTTTCTTT. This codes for CASSSPGQGGTEAFF. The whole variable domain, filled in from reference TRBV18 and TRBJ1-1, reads NAGVMQNPRHLVRRRGQEARLRCSPMKGHSHVYWYRQLPEEGLKFMVYLQKENIIDESGMPKERFSAEFPKEGPSILRIQQVVRGDSAAYFCASSSPGQGGTEAFFGQGTRLTVV.

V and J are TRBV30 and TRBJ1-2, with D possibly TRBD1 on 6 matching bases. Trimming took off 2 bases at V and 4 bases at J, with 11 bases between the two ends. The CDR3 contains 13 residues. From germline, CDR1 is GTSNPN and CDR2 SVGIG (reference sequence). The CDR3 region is CAWSLRGTYGYTF. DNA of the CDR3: TGTGCCTGGAGTCTCAGGGGAACCTATGGCTACACCTTC.

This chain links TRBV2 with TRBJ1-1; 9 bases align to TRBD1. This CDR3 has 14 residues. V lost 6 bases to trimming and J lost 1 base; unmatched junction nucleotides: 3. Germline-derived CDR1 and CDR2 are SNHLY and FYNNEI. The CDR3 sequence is CASRRQGENTEAFF. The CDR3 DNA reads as TGTGCCAGCAGGAGACAGGGGGAGAACACTGAAGCTTTCTTT. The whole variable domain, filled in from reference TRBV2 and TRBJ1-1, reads EPEVTQTPSHQVTQMGQEVILRCVPISNHLYFYWYRQILGQKVEFLVSFYNNEISEKSEIFDDQFSVERPDGSNFTLKIRSTKLEDSAMYFCASRRQGENTEAFFGQGTRLTVV.

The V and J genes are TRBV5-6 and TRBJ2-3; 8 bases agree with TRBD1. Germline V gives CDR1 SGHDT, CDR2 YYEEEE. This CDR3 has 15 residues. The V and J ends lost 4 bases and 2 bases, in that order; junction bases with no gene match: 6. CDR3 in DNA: TGTGCCAGCAGCCCAGGGGACAGGATCACAGATACGCAGTATTTT. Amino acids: CASSPGDRITDTQYF. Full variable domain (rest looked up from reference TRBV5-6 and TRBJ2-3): DAGVTQSPTHLIKTRGQQVTLRCSPKSGHDTVSWYQQALGQGPQFIFQYYEEEERQRGNFPDRFSGHQFPNYSSELNVNALLLGDSALYLCASSPGDRITDTQYFGPGTRLTVL.

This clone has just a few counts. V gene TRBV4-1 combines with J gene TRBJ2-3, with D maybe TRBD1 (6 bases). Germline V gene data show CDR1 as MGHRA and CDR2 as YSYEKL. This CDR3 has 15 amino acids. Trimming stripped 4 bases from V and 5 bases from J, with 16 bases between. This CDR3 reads CASSLYRVVGDTQYF. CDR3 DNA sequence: TGCGCCAGCAGCCTTTACAGGGTCGTTGGAGATACGCAGTATTTT.

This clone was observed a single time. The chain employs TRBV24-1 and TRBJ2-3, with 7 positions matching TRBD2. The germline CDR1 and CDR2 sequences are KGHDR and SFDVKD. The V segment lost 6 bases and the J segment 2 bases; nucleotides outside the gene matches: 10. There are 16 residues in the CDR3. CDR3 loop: CATSPVGGRPTDTQYF. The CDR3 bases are TGTGCCACCAGTCCGGTGGGAGGGAGGCCCACAGATACGCAGTATTTT.